Described below is a single T cell receptor (beta chain) sequence and its context. Its antigen is undetermined. TCRdb used MiXCR to reprocess the reads, holding one entry per CDR3 protein. The table shows about half a million distinct CDR3 sequences, with roughly 46% occurring only once. These data originate in a study of T cell repertoires in cytomegalovirus infection. The receptor was isolated from a human donor in good health (CMV status not recorded). Some clones in this sample may be carry-over from other donors' samples. The specimen comprised cultured PBMCs, sampled from culture after CMV antigen stimulation.

The CDR3 protein is CASSQASAPYEQYF. CDR3 nucleotides: TGCGCCAGCAGCCAAGCGTCTGCTCCCTACGAGCAGTACTTC. The chain recombines TRBV4-1 with TRBJ2-7; D unclear. V lost 1 base and J 2 bases, leaving 9 bases between the germline ends. Germline loops: CDR1 MGHRA, CDR2 YSYEKL. The CDR3 spans 14 residues.